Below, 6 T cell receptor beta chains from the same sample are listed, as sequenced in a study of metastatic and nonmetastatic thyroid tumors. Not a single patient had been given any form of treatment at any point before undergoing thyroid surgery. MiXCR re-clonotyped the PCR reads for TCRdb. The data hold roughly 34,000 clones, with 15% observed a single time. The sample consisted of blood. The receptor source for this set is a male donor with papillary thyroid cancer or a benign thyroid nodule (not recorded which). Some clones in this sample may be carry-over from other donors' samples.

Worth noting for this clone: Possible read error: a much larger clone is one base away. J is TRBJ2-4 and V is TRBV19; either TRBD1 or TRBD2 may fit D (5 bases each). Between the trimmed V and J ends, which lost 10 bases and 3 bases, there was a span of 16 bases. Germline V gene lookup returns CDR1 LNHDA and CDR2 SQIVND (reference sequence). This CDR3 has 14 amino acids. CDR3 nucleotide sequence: TGTGCCACAGTCCCCCCGGGGCGCAAAAACATTCAGTACTTC. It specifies CATVPPGRKNIQYF.

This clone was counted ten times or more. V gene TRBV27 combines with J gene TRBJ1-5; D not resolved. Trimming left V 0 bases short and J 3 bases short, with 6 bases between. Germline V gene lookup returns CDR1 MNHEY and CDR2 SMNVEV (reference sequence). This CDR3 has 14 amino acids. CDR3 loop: CASSLSRDNQPQHF. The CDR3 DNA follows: TGTGCCAGCAGTTTATCGAGGGACAATCAGCCCCAGCATTTT.

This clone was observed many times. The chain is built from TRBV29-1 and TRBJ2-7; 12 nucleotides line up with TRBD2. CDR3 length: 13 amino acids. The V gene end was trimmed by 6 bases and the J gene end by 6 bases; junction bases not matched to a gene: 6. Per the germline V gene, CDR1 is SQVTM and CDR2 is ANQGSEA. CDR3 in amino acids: CSVTLAGGGEQYF. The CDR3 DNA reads TGCAGCGTCACTCTAGCGGGAGGGGGCGAGCAGTACTTC.

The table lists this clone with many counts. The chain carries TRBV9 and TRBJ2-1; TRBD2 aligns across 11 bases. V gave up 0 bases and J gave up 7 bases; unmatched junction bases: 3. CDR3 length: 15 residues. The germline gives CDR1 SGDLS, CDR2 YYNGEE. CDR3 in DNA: TGTGCCAGCAGCGTAGTTAGCGGGAGGGGAAATGAGCAGTTCTTC. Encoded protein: CASSVVSGRGNEQFF.

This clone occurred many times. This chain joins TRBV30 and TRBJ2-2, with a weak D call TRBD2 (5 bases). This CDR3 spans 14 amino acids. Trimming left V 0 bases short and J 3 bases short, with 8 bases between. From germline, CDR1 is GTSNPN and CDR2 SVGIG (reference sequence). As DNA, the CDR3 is TGTGCCTGGAGTGTAGGACTCCACACCGGGGAGCTGTTTTTT. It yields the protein CAWSVGLHTGELFF.

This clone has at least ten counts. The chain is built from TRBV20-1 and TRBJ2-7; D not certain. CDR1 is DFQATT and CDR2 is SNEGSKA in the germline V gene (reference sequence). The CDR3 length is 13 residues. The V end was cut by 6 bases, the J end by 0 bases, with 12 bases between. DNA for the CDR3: TGCAGTGCCTCAGACACTCACTCCTACGAGCAGTACTTC. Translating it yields CSASDTHSYEQYF.